The 19 T cell receptor beta chains reported below all come from one sample, sequenced in a study of blood T cell repertoires in COVID-19. Sequencing was performed with immunoSEQ multiplex PCR; in TCRdb, only in-frame clones are kept and a portion is missing. The table has under 250,000 clones, roughly 89% seen once; the top ten hold less than 4%. The sequenced sample consisted of PBMCs or T cells enriched from blood (not recorded which). These receptor sequences come from a woman aged 25 to 39 with acute COVID-19.

This chain links TRBV6-1 with TRBJ1-2; D is possibly TRBD1 (6 bases). Germline V CDR1 and CDR2: MNHNS, SASEGT. V lost 10 bases and J lost 1, with 16 bases in between. This CDR3 region has 14 residues. CDR3 coding DNA: TGTGCCACCGGGGGGGCAGCAATTAACTATGGCTACACCTTC. Residues: CATGGAAINYGYTF.

The CDR3 is CATSREPRQYEAFF. Here the CDR3 DNA reads TGTGCCACCAGCAGAGAACCCCGCCAGTATGAAGCTTTCTTT. J is TRBJ1-1 and V is TRBV15; no firm D call. Trimming left V 0 bases short and J 7 bases short, with 12 bases between. CDR1 LNHNV and CDR2 YYDKDF come from the germline V gene (reference sequence). The CDR3 loop spans 14 amino acids.

This rearrangement joins TRBV7-2 to TRBJ1-6; the D is unclear. CDR1 and CDR2 from the germline V gene are SGHTA and FQGNSA. The length of the CDR3 is 14 residues. Trimming removed 5 bases at V and 14 bases at J, with 19 bases between. CDR3 in amino acids: CASSNYPQEGALHF. CDR3 bases: TGTGCCAGCAGCAATTATCCGCAGGAGGGAGCCCTCCACTTT.

V gene TRBV4-1 combines with J gene TRBJ2-5; unclear D gene. The germline CDR1 and CDR2 sequences are MGHRA and YSYEKL. V lost 1 base and J lost 0, with 15 bases in between. The CDR3 has 17 amino acids. CDR3 nucleotide sequence: TGCGCCAGCAGCCAAGGAAGTGAGGTTATGTACCAAGAGACCCAGTACTTC. Translating it yields CASSQGSEVMYQETQYF.

J is TRBJ2-2 and V is TRBV7-3; 13 nucleotides match TRBD2. CDR3 length: 18 residues. Germline CDR1 SGHTA, CDR2 FQGTGA. The junction had 17 bases not matched to a gene; V was cut back by 8 bases and J by 8 bases. The CDR3 DNA sequence: TGTGCCAGCTCTCCCCTGACTAGCGGGGGGCCACGGACGGGGGAGCTGTTTTTT. Protein: CASSPLTSGGPRTGELFF.

The V and J genes are TRBV2 and TRBJ1-1, with D possibly matching TRBD1 (5 bases). Deletions cut 11 bases from V and 1 base from J, with 11 bases between. Germline values: CDR1 SNHLY, CDR2 FYNNEI. The CDR3 is made up of 12 amino acids. The CDR3 DNA reads as TGTGCCGGCGGGACCTGGAACACTGAAGCTTTCTTT. It is translated as CAGGTWNTEAFF.

This clone was seen more than once but under ten times. The chain has TRBV7-8 and TRBJ2-1; D gene uncertain. In germline, CDR1 is SGHVS, CDR2 FQNEAQ. This CDR3 spans 13 amino acids. Trimming took 5 bases from V and 7 from J, leaving 12 bases between them. CDR3 coding DNA: TGTGCCAGCAGCGACCAGATCGGGAATGAGCAGTTCTTC. Translating it yields CASSDQIGNEQFF.

The DNA for the CDR3 is TGTGCCAGCAGTTATGCCCCGCTATACAGGGCCCATGAGCAGTTCTTC. This encodes CASSYAPLYRAHEQFF. The chain carries TRBV6-2 or TRBV6-3 and TRBJ2-1, with D possibly TRBD1 on 6 matching bases. The V and J ends lost 3 bases and 8 bases respectively, with 20 bases between them. The CDR3 contains 16 residues. From germline, CDR1 is MNHEY and CDR2 SVGEGT.

This sequence joins TRBV5-1 and TRBJ2-2, with 12 bases identical to TRBD1. The CDR3 is 14 residues long. The V gene end was trimmed by 7 bases and the J gene end by 6 bases; junction bases not matched to a gene: 4. Per germline, CDR1 SGHRS and CDR2 YFSETQ. For the CDR3, the DNA is TGCGCCAGCTGCCGGGACAGGGGGCCCGGGGAGCTGTTTTTT. Its translation is CASCRDRGPGELFF.

V is TRBV5-1 and J is TRBJ1-2; the D is unclear. Germline V lookup: CDR1 SGHRS, CDR2 YFSETQ. Deletions cut 4 bases from V and 0 bases from J, with 10 bases between. CDR3 length: 14 amino acids. The CDR3 loop is CASSPSTANYGYTF. The CDR3 DNA is TGCGCCAGCAGCCCTAGTACGGCTAACTATGGCTACACCTTC.

V is TRBV2 and J is TRBJ1-6, with D tentatively TRBD1 (5 bases). There are 17 residues in the CDR3. CDR1 is SNHLY and CDR2 is FYNNEI in the germline V gene. V lost 0 bases and J lost 5, with 14 bases in between. CDR3 sequence (DNA): TGTGCCAGCAGTGAAGCGACGTGGGGGGAAAATAATTCACCCCTCCACTTT. It translates to CASSEATWGENNSPLHF.

The rearrangement uses TRBV27 and TRBJ1-5; the D is unclear. V was trimmed by 4 bases and J by 7 bases, leaving 11 bases between them. This CDR3 has 13 amino acids. Germline V CDR1 and CDR2: MNHEY, SMNVEV (reference sequence). The CDR3 coding sequence is TGTGCCAGCAGTTACCGGGATGGGCAGCCCCAGCATTTT. Translation gives CASSYRDGQPQHF.

This clone was seen a handful of times. This chain uses TRBV7-9 with TRBJ2-3; D not certain. The V end was cut by 1 base, the J end by 7 bases, with 6 bases between. The V gene's germline CDR1 is SEHNR and CDR2 FQNEAQ (reference sequence). The CDR3 contains 12 residues. CDR3: CASSLDLNTQYF. The CDR3 bases are TGTGCCAGCAGCTTAGATTTAAATACGCAGTATTTT.

V usage is TRBV7-3 and J usage is TRBJ2-7; 7 positions agree with TRBD2. This CDR3 has 13 residues. V gave up 2 bases and J gave up 4 bases; unmatched junction bases: 2. Germline assignment: CDR1 SGHTA and CDR2 FQGTGA. The CDR3 nucleotides read TGTGCCAGCAGCTTAGCGGGAGCGTACGAGCAGTACTTC. Its protein product is CASSLAGAYEQYF.

V gene TRBV6-4 combines with J gene TRBJ1-3, with D tentatively TRBD1 (5 bases). Trimming took off 8 bases at V and 1 base at J, with 18 bases between the two ends. Germline V CDR1 and CDR2: MRHNA, SNTAGT. The CDR3 runs 16 residues. DNA for the CDR3: TGTGCCAGCGTTGGACGGGGGAGGCGGTCTGGAAACACCATATATTTT. Translation gives CASVGRGRRSGNTIYF.

V and J are TRBV7-6 and TRBJ1-3; a weak D match, TRBD1 (5 bases). V was clipped by 1 base and J by 3 bases, with 19 bases between them. The CDR3 spans 18 residues. Per germline, CDR1 SGHVS and CDR2 FNYEAQ. CDR3 amino acids: CASSLEVGWQGSGNTIYF. In nucleotides, the CDR3 is TGTGCCAGCAGCTTAGAGGTTGGTTGGCAGGGCAGTGGAAACACCATATATTTT.

This sequence joins TRBV6-5 and TRBJ1-2, with D unresolved. In germline, CDR1 is MNHEY, CDR2 SVGAGI. CDR3 length equals 13 residues. V lost 8 bases and J 5 bases, leaving 15 bases between the germline ends. CDR3 DNA sequence: TGTGCCAGCTCGCCGCCGGGGATGTATGGCTACACCTTC. Translating gives CASSPPGMYGYTF.

The V and J genes are TRBV7-2 and TRBJ1-1; possibly TRBD1 for D (6 bases). Germline V gene lookup returns CDR1 SGHTA and CDR2 FQGNSA. V lost 4 bases and J 5 bases, leaving 11 bases between the germline ends. The CDR3 is made up of 13 amino acids. The CDR3 DNA reads as TGTGCCAGCAGCTCTCCAGGGGTGACTGAAGCTTTCTTT. Translated: CASSSPGVTEAFF.

This rearrangement joins TRBV2 to TRBJ1-3, with TRBD1 matching over 7 bases. The CDR3 length is 15 residues. The J segment lost 0 bases and the V segment lost 2 bases, leaving 1 base of the junction unmatched. From germline, CDR1 is SNHLY and CDR2 FYNNEI. The chain's CDR3 is CASSETGDSGNTIYF. CDR3 nucleotide sequence: TGTGCCAGCAGTGAAACAGGGGACTCTGGAAACACCATATATTTT. The full variable domain, its missing parts supplied by reference TRBV2 and TRBJ1-3, is EPEVTQTPSHQVTQMGQEVILRCVPISNHLYFYWYRQILGQKVEFLVSFYNNEISEKSEIFDDQFSVERPDGSNFTLKIRSTKLEDSAMYFCASSETGDSGNTIYFGEGSWLTVV.